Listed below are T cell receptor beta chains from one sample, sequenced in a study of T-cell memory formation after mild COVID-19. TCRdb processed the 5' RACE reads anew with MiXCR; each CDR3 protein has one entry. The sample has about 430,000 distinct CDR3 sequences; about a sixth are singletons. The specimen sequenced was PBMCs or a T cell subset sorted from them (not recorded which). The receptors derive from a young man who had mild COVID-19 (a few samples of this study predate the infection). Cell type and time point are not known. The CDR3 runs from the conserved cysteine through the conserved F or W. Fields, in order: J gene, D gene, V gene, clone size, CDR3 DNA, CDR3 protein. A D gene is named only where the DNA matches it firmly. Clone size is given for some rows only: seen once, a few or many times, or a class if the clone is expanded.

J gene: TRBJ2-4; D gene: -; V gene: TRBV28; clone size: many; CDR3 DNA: TGTGCCAGCAGTTTGCAAGACAAAAACATTCAGTACTTC; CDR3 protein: CASSLQDKNIQYF
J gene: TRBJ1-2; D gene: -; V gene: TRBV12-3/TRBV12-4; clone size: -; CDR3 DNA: TGTGCCAGCAGTTTCGAACCGGGACGAGGAGAAGGCTACACCTTC; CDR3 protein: CASSFEPGRGEGYTF
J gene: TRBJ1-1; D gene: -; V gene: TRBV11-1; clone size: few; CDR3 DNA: TGTGCCAGCAGCTTAGGCCTTTGGACCGCCAACACTGAAGCTTTCTTT; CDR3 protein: CASSLGLWTANTEAFF
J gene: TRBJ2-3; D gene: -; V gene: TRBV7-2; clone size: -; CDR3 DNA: TGTGCCAGCAGCTTAGAGGCAGTTCGCACAGATACGCAGTATTTT; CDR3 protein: CASSLEAVRTDTQYF
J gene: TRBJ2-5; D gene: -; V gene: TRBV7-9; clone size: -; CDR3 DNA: TGTGCCAGCAGCCTCACGGGGGGCACGGAGACCCAGTACTTC; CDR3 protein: CASSLTGGTETQYF
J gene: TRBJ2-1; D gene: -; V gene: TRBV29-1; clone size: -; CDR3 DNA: TGCAGCGTTGAAGAGAGGACGACTGAGCAGTTCTTC; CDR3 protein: CSVEERTTEQFF
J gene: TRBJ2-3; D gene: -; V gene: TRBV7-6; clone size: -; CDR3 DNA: TGTGCCAGCAGCTTAGGGTCTGGCCGCGGGGCAGATACGCAGTATTTT; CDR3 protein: CASSLGSGRGADTQYF
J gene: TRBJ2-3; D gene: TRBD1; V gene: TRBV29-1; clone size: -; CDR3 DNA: TGCAGCGTAGTGGACAGGGGAAGGGGCGATACGCAGTATTTT; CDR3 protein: CSVVDRGRGDTQYF
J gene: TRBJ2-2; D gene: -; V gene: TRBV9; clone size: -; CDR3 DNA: TGTGCCAGCAGAAGAACGGACAGTTACACCGGGGAGCTGTTTTTT; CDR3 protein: CASRRTDSYTGELFF
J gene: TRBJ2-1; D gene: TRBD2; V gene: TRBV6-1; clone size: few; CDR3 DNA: TGTGCCAGCAGTGAAACCCGGGACTACAACAATGAGCAGTTCTTC; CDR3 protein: CASSETRDYNNEQFF
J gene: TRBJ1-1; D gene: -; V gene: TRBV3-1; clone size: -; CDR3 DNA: TGTGCCAGCAGCCAAGTAGGCCACGGGGAAGCTTTCTTT; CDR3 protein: CASSQVGHGEAFF
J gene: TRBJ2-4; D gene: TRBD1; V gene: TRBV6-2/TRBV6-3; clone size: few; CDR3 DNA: TGTGCCAGCAGTTACTCATCTACAGGGGTGAACATTCAGTACTTC; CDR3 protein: CASSYSSTGVNIQYF
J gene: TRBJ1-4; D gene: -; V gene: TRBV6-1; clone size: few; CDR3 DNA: TGTGCCAGCAGTGCGTGGGAGGGAAAACTGTTTTTT; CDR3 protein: CASSAWEGKLFF
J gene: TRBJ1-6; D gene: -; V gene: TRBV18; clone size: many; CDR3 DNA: TGTGCCAGCTCACCATGGCAGGGCGAGAATTCACCCCTCCACTTT; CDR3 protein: CASSPWQGENSPLHF
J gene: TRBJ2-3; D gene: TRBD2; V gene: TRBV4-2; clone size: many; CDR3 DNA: TGTGCCAGCAGCCAAGATCGGGGGGGCCCAGATACGCAGTATTTT; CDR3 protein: CASSQDRGGPDTQYF
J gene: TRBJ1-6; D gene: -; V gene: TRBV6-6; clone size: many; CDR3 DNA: TGTGCCAGCAGTTACAATGATCCAGGCTCTTCACCCCTCCACTTT; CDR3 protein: CASSYNDPGSSPLHF
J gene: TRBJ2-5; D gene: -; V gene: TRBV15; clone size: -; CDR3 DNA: TGTGCCACCAGCAGAACAGGGAAAGAGACCCAGTACTTC; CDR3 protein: CATSRTGKETQYF
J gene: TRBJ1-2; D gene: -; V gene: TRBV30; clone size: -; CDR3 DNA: TGTGCCTGGAGTAGAGAGGGACTCTATGGCTACACCTTC; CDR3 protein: CAWSREGLYGYTF
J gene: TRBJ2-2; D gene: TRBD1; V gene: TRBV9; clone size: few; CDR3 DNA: TGTGCCAGCAGCCCTGGGACAGGTCATCTCACCGGGGAGCTGTTTTTT; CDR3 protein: CASSPGTGHLTGELFF
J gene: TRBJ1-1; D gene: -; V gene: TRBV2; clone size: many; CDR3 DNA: TGTGCCAGCAGTGGCGTAAGGGACACTGAAGCTTTCTTT; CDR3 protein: CASSGVRDTEAFF
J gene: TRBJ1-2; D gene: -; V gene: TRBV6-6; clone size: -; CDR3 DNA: TGTGCCAGCAGGAGTGCAGCAAACTATGGCTACACCTTC; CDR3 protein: CASRSAANYGYTF